The 21 T cell receptor beta chains listed next were all sequenced from one sample in a study of shared T cell receptors in the human thymus. Only in-frame clones appear in the TCRdb table, and some are missing; sequencing was by immunoSEQ multiplex PCR. The sample lists just under 550,000 clones; approximately 80% were seen once. These data also formed part of another study, on human thymus T cells.

Sequencing input: thymocytes. These receptors came from a boy in the first two years of life with a congenital heart defect.

Comments on this clone: The junction departs from the called germline gene at one end, perhaps through a read error. The chain links TRBV28 to TRBJ1-2, with D possibly matching TRBD1 (5 bases). This CDR3 has 13 residues. In germline, CDR1 is MDHEN, CDR2 SYDVKM. The CDR3 region has the DNA TGCGTGACCGGGGTGGAGGGGTTCTATGGCTACACCTTC. Protein: CVTGVEGFYGYTF.

This rearrangement joins TRBV5-4 to TRBJ2-2; 8 positions match TRBD2. The trim removed 1 base at V and 5 bases at J, leaving 7 bases unmatched. Per the germline V gene, CDR1 is SGHNT and CDR2 is YYREEE (reference sequence). This CDR3 is 16 amino acids long. The chain's CDR3 is CASSLSSGSGTGELFF. CDR3 in DNA: TGTGCCAGCAGCTTGAGCAGCGGGAGTGGAACCGGGGAGCTGTTTTTT.

The V and J genes are TRBV30 and TRBJ2-2; 9 bases line up with TRBD2. This CDR3 has 15 residues. Germline trimming cut 3 bases from V and 3 bases from J; bases unmatched to any gene: 5. CDR1 and CDR2 from the germline V gene are GTSNPN and SVGIG (reference sequence). The CDR3 sequence: CAWRHSGSDTGELFF. CDR3 coding DNA: TGTGCCTGGAGGCATAGCGGGAGTGACACCGGGGAGCTGTTTTTT.

The gene calls are TRBV29-1 and TRBJ2-5; 11 positions agree with TRBD1. This CDR3 is 17 amino acids long. The junction had 11 bases not matched to a gene; V was cut back by 0 bases and J by 5 bases. CDR1 is SQVTM and CDR2 is ANQGSEA in the germline V gene. The CDR3 reads CSVEDTEWDRGRETQYF. DNA for the CDR3: TGCAGCGTTGAAGATACTGAATGGGACAGGGGGAGGGAGACCCAGTACTTC.

This chain joins TRBV10-3 and TRBJ1-5, with 8 bases fitting TRBD1. The CDR3 spans 15 residues. V lost 4 bases to trimming and J lost 5 bases; unmatched junction nucleotides: 7. Germline CDR1 and CDR2: ENHRY and SYGVKD. The CDR3 loop is CAISAGQGAYQPQHF. The CDR3 DNA reads as TGTGCCATCAGTGCCGGACAGGGAGCTTATCAGCCCCAGCATTTT.

The rearrangement uses TRBV4-1 and TRBJ2-1; weak D call: TRBD2 (6 bases). The CDR3 totals 15 residues. The germline V gene has CDR1 MGHRA and CDR2 YSYEKL. V lost 4 bases, J lost 5 bases, and 15 bases lay in between. CDR3 amino acids: CASSPGTPHNNEQFF. CDR3 coding DNA: TGCGCCAGCAGCCCGGGGACTCCGCATAACAATGAGCAGTTCTTC.

The chain links TRBV13 to TRBJ2-7; 10 bases align to TRBD2. CDR3 length equals 16 residues. Germline CDR1 is PRHDT and CDR2 is FYEKMQ (reference sequence). With 0 bases clipped from V and 2 bases from J, the junction kept 4 bases outside the gene matches. The CDR3 DNA reads as TGTGCCAGCAGCTTAGGCCCTAGCGGGAGAACCTACGAGCAGTACTTC. This encodes CASSLGPSGRTYEQYF.

The J gene is TRBJ2-1, the V gene TRBV29-1; 8 nucleotides match TRBD2. The CDR3 sequence is 16 residues long. The V gene's germline CDR1 is SQVTM and CDR2 ANQGSEA. V lost 0 bases to trimming and J lost 6 bases; unmatched junction nucleotides: 10. This CDR3 reads CSVEDPRGREANEQFF. In DNA form, the CDR3 reads TGCAGCGTTGAAGATCCCCGCGGGCGGGAGGCCAATGAGCAGTTCTTC.

The rearrangement joins TRBV10-3 to TRBJ2-3; 11 nucleotides line up with TRBD2. This CDR3 spans 17 amino acids. Germline trimming cut 0 bases from V and 4 bases from J; bases unmatched to any gene: 6. Per germline, CDR1 ENHRY and CDR2 SYGVKD. The chain's CDR3 is CAISESLAGGFADTQYF. In DNA form, the CDR3 reads TGTGCCATCAGTGAGTCCCTAGCGGGAGGTTTTGCAGATACGCAGTATTTT.

The chain combines TRBV4-3 with TRBJ1-3; the D is unclear. The CDR3 consists of 16 residues. The ends were cut back, 0 bases at V and 0 bases at J, with 9 bases in the middle. Per germline, CDR1 LGHNA and CDR2 YSLEER. The CDR3 reads CASSQDPRFSGNTIYF. The CDR3 nucleotides are TGCGCCAGCAGCCAAGATCCCCGGTTCTCTGGAAACACCATATATTTT.

CDR3 nucleotides: TGCGCCAGCAGCCAGATCTCGGGACTAGCGGTTAGGAGCTCCTACAATGAGCAGTTCTTC. Translation gives CASSQISGLAVRSSYNEQFF. This sequence joins TRBV4-3 and TRBJ2-1; the match to TRBD2 covers 11 bases. This CDR3 is built from 20 residues. CDR1 and CDR2 from the germline V gene are LGHNA and YSLEER. V lost 3 bases and J lost 0; bases outside the gene matches: 13.

The chain uses TRBV4-1 and TRBJ2-7, with TRBD1 as a possible D gene (6 bases). Germline CDR1 MGHRA, CDR2 YSYEKL. V shed 0 bases and J shed 1 base, with 13 bases lying between them. CDR3 length: 16 residues. CDR3 region: CASSQEFSGASYEQYF. CDR3 DNA sequence: TGCGCCAGCAGCCAAGAGTTCTCAGGGGCGTCCTACGAGCAGTACTTC.

This chain uses TRBV5-6 with TRBJ2-2, with D possibly being TRBD2 (5 bases). Germline assignment: CDR1 SGHDT and CDR2 YYEEEE. The CDR3 totals 15 residues. V was shortened by 7 bases and J by 2 bases, with 15 bases between the two germline ends. CDR3 in DNA: TGTGCCAGCCTCGACCGGACTCCTAACACCGGGGAGCTGTTTTTT. It yields the protein CASLDRTPNTGELFF.

This chain joins TRBV4-2 and TRBJ1-5, with 12 positions matching TRBD1. Germline V lookup: CDR1 LGHNA, CDR2 YNFKEQ. CDR3 length: 18 residues. V shed 4 bases and J 1 base; nucleotides not matched to a gene: 8. CDR3 nucleotides: TGTGCCAGCAGCCCTCGGGACAGGGGGCCCAAAAGCAATCAGCCCCAGCATTTT. Its translation is CASSPRDRGPKSNQPQHF.

V gene TRBV15 combines with J gene TRBJ2-7; tentatively, D is TRBD1 (6 bases). The length of the CDR3 is 16 residues. CDR1 is LNHNV, CDR2 YYDKDF, per germline (reference sequence). V dropped 1 base and J dropped 6 bases, with 19 bases sitting between them. The CDR3 sequence: CATSRASREGRGEQYF. DNA of the CDR3: TGTGCCACCAGCAGAGCCTCCCGTGAGGGCAGGGGCGAGCAGTACTTC.

The chain carries TRBV28 and TRBJ2-3; maybe TRBD2 (6 bases). The germline V gene has CDR1 MDHEN and CDR2 SYDVKM. The CDR3 extends over 18 amino acids. V lost 3 bases, J lost 0 bases, and 19 bases lay in between. The CDR3 DNA reads as TGTGCCAGCAGTTTGAGCCCGGGAGAGTTTCCTAGCACAGATACGCAGTATTTT. Protein sequence: CASSLSPGEFPSTDTQYF.

J is TRBJ2-1 and V is TRBV5-4; D is perhaps TRBD2 (6 bases). Trimming took 2 bases from V and 8 from J, leaving 14 bases between them. CDR1 and CDR2 from the germline V gene are SGHNT and YYREEE (reference sequence). The CDR3 covers 14 residues. The CDR3 nucleotides are TGTGCCAGCAGCTTTAACGGGAGAATCGATGAGCAGTTCTTC. Translated: CASSFNGRIDEQFF.

The chain carries TRBV11-2 and TRBJ2-1; 7 nucleotides align to TRBD2. Germline CDR1 SGHAT, CDR2 FQNNGV. CDR3 size: 13 residues. Germline trimming cut 1 base from V and 10 bases from J; bases unmatched to any gene: 4. CDR3 DNA sequence: TGTGCCAGCAGCTTAGCGGGAGGTCGGGAGCAGTTCTTC. This gives the protein CASSLAGGREQFF.

J is TRBJ1-5 and V is TRBV19; 11 nucleotides match TRBD1. Germline-derived CDR1 and CDR2 are LNHDA and SQIVND (reference sequence). V trimming: 5 bases; J trimming: 5 bases; junction bases outside the gene matches: 2. The CDR3 is 14 amino acids. The CDR3 nucleotides read TGTGCCAGTAGTCGGACAGGGGGCCATCAGCCCCAGCATTTT. Its protein product is CASSRTGGHQPQHF. Drawing the rest from reference TRBV19 and TRBJ1-5, the complete variable domain is DGGITQSPKYLFRKEGQNVTLSCEQNLNHDAMYWYRQDPGQGLRLIYYSQIVNDFQKGDIAEGYSVSREKKESFPLTVTSAQKNPTAFYLCASSRTGGHQPQHFGDGTRLSIL.

This rearrangement joins TRBV4-1 to TRBJ1-5; D uncertain. CDR3 size: 17 residues. Trimming removed 0 bases at V and 1 base at J, with 13 bases between. CDR1 MGHRA and CDR2 YSYEKL come from the germline V gene. CDR3 sequence: CASSQELRHRSNQPQHF. The DNA of the CDR3 is TGCGCCAGCAGCCAAGAACTGAGACATCGGAGCAATCAGCCCCAGCATTTT.

In its sample, this clone was seen a few times. V usage is TRBV28 and J usage is TRBJ1-2, with D perhaps TRBD1 (6 bases). Trimming stripped 4 bases from V and 3 bases from J, with 9 bases between. Germline values: CDR1 MDHEN, CDR2 SYDVKM. The CDR3 has 13 residues. The DNA for the CDR3 is TGTGCCAGCAGTTACCGACAGGACTATGGCTACACCTTC. Its translation is CASSYRQDYGYTF.